One TCR beta chain is described in this entry. The antigen this receptor binds is unknown. Base qualities are not at hand, and no much larger clone is one base apart. The receptor library was made with 5' RACE. The run used a NextSeq 500. To correct for sequencing error and PCR bias, the TCR library protocol tagged individual cDNA molecules with unique molecular identifiers. Both TCR alpha and beta chains were sequenced, and tight co-correlation was observed between alpha and beta sequence abundances in each sample. In the paper's pipeline: Decombinator V4 was used to annotate TCR sequences for V gene, J gene and CDR3. Expanded TCRs were defined as changing significantly between any two time points under a Poisson model with p below 0.0001. TCR abundances were normalised to the total number of TCRs sequenced per sample and expressed as counts per million. TRAV1-2 paired with TRAJ12, TRAJ20 or TRAJ33 defined MAIT TCRs, while TRAV10 paired with TRAJ18 defined iNKT TCRs. A search of VDJdb, accessed on 1 November 2021, was run for TCRs annotated to CMV, EBV and SARS-CoV-2, with TCRs annotated for multiple antigens excluded. TCRdb cleaned the public reads at Q25 with fastp, built clones with MiXCR and kept in-frame beta chains. Every entry covers one CDR3 protein and lists the most common genes and DNA from its rows. The authors' filters were not applied to this entry. In all, the sample holds more than 90,000 distinct CDR3 sequences, and roughly an eighth of those were seen once. In total, the top ten clones hold approximately 2.3% of the sample.

This sample is part of a study of early T cells in non-severe SARS-CoV-2 infection listed by TCRdb under 2021. Context from the whole study: Bulk RNA from unsorted whole blood was used for TCR sequencing, so alpha and beta chains could not be paired.

This was a case-control study nested in a cohort of healthcare workers in London, UK, who had nasopharyngeal swab PCR tests and blood samples taken every week. Between 23 and 31 March 2020, the week of the UK lockdown, healthcare workers were enrolled and then followed up weekly for as long as 16 weeks. General conclusions and limits of the study: VDJdb matching was skewed toward anti-spike CD8 responses and likely underestimated virus-specific expansions, missing private and CD4 specificities.

Inclusive of the bounding cysteine and phenylalanine, the CDR3 is 13 residues long. The sequence is cut down to CDR3 DNA, 39 bases in frame from base 1. CDR1 and CDR2, looked up from the germline V gene, are SNHLY and FYNNEI. Relative to germline, V is 8 bases shorter and J is 6 bases shorter, with 13 bases between their ends. Sequences were obtained from whole blood. This receptor was taken from an adult who was a healthcare worker with PCR-confirmed SARS-CoV-2 infection or an uninfected control (not recorded which). The V and J genes are TRBV2 and TRBJ2-2, with the D gene call left open. The DNA sequence follows: TGTGCCAGCTCCAGGCAGGCGGCCGGGGAGCTGTTTTTT. Translation gives CASSRQAAGELFF. The CDR3 plus the reference TRBV2 and TRBJ2-2 genes for the other parts give the full variable domain: EPEVTQTPSHQVTQMGQEVILRCVPISNHLYFYWYRQILGQKVEFLVSFYNNEISEKSEIFDDQFSVERPDGSNFTLKIRSTKLEDSAMYFCASSRQAAGELFFGEGSRLTVL.